Reported below is one TCR beta chain. This record comes from a study of glioma-infiltrating T cells after dendritic cell vaccination. Study-level information: Patients received autologous tumor lysate-pulsed dendritic cell vaccination between the early 2000s and the early 2010s.

Sequenced by immunoSEQ multiplex PCR; TCRdb stores in-frame clones only, minus some. This sample has 80,000 to 100,000 clones; 79% occur once, and the top ten carry almost 6%. The V gene's germline CDR1 is MDHEN and CDR2 SYDVKM. This CDR3 spans 13 amino acids. The ends were cut back, 6 bases at V and 2 bases at J, with 9 bases in the middle. The sequence came from a human donor with glioblastoma. The chain carries TRBV28 and TRBJ2-3; D is uncertain. Sequenced here: blood, sampled before dendritic cell vaccination. The CDR3 sequence is CASSPGPTDTQYF. The CDR3 nucleotides are TGTGCCAGCAGCCCGGGTCCCACAGATACGCAGTATTTT.